Here is one T cell receptor (beta chain) with its context. Antigen unknown. The CDR3 loop spans 15 amino acids. V lost 5 bases and J lost 5, with 18 bases in between. The germline gives CDR1 SGHTA, CDR2 FQGNSA. The data originate from a study of T cell responses to AZD1222 COVID-19 vaccine. Study-wide findings and caveats: Only 5 or 6 people who got AZD1222 tested seropositive at baseline. A mostly white British donor set with more females was recruited, and clonal diversity was possibly underestimated. An increase in Spike-specific TCR breadth and depth was observed after two AZD1222 doses.

Data came from immunoSEQ multiplex PCR; TCRdb stores just in-frame clones and leaves some out. The sample includes some 120,000 clones, more than 75% seen only once; the top ten take 6.5% to 9.5%. This material consisted of peripheral blood, taken on day 0 of AZD1222 vaccination. This receptor was taken from an adult in good health. The chain uses TRBV7-2 and TRBJ1-2, with D unclear. CDR3 in DNA: TGTGCCAGCAGCCAATACCTGAGGGTTGAATATGGCTACACCTTC. This sequence encodes CASSQYLRVEYGYTF.